This T cell receptor (beta chain) was sequenced in a study of blood T cell repertoires in COVID-19. As for the study in general: Both acute and convalescent COVID-19 samples were obtained from the United States, Italy and Spain.

V was clipped by 0 bases and J by 2 bases, with 13 bases between them. CDR3 length equals 16 residues. Germline V CDR1 and CDR2: SGHNT, YYREEE (reference sequence). The method was immunoSEQ multiplex PCR; TCRdb's version includes in-frame clones alone and lacks a portion of them. Seen here are 120,000 or so clones, around 79% observed once, and the top ten hold about a sixth. The sequenced sample was peripheral blood. The chain couples TRBV5-4 to TRBJ2-3, with a tentative D call TRBD2 (5 bases). The receptor was isolated from a woman older than 75 with active or convalescent COVID-19. CDR3 in DNA: TGTGCCAGCAGCTTGGGAGGGTGGGGTTACACAGATACGCAGTATTTT. It specifies CASSLGGWGYTDTQYF.